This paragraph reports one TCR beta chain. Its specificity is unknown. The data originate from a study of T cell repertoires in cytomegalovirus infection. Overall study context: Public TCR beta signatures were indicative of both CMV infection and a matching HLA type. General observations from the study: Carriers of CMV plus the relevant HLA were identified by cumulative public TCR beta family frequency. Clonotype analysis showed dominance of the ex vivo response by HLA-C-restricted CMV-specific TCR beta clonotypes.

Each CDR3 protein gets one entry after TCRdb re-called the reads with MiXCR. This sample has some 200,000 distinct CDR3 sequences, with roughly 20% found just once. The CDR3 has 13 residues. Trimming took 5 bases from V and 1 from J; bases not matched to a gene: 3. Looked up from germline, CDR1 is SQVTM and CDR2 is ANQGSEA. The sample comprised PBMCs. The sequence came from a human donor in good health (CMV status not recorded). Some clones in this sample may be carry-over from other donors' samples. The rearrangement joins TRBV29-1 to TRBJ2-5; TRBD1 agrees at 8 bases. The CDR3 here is CSVPDRGQETQYF. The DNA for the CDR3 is TGCAGCGTTCCTGACAGGGGCCAAGAGACCCAGTACTTC.